The 20 T cell receptor beta chains given below trace back to one sample, sequenced in a study of blood T cell repertoires in COVID-19 (dated by TCRdb to the early 2020s). Receptor libraries were prepared by the immunoSEQ multiplex PCR assay. TCRdb mirrors the immuneACCESS table, restricted to in-frame sequences. Some clones are absent from its copies; in checked studies, under half trace to an unresolved V gene, and the reason for the others is unknown. A total of 180,000 or so clones appear in this sample, roughly nine tenths of them only once. Roughly 6.7% of the sample is in the top ten clones. Sequenced: peripheral blood. The receptors derive from a man aged 35 to 55 with acute or convalescent COVID-19.

The chain carries TRBV5-1 and TRBJ2-5; tentatively, D is TRBD2 (5 bases). The CDR3 sequence is 16 residues long. Trimming pared 0 bases from V and 4 bases from J, leaving 16 bases between. The germline V gene has CDR1 SGHRS and CDR2 YFSETQ. The CDR3 is CASSLDPGQAGETQYF. CDR3 DNA sequence: TGCGCCAGCAGCTTGGACCCAGGCCAGGCGGGAGAGACCCAGTACTTC.

This clone was recorded once. The chain employs TRBV4-1 and TRBJ2-4; 10 nucleotides match TRBD2. The CDR3 is made up of 15 amino acids. J was trimmed by 6 bases and V by 3 bases; bases with no gene match: 5. Germline V gene lookup returns CDR1 MGHRA and CDR2 YSYEKL. The CDR3 spells CASSQGLASGNIQYF. The CDR3 DNA follows: TGCGCCAGCAGCCAGGGACTAGCGAGTGGAAACATTCAGTACTTC.

On this clone itself: Just one base apart from a much larger clone, this may be a read error. The chain is built from TRBV5-4 and TRBJ1-5, with TRBD1 identical over 9 bases. Germline V CDR1 and CDR2: SGHNT, YYREEE (reference sequence). V was pared by 0 bases and J by 5 bases, with 0 bases of the junction left unmatched. The CDR3 has 14 residues. CDR3 region: CASSLGTGDQPQHF. In DNA, the CDR3 is TGTGCCAGCAGCTTGGGGACAGGGGATCAGCCCCAGCATTTT. The whole variable domain, remainder taken from reference TRBV5-4 and TRBJ1-5, is ETGVTQSPTHLIKTRGQQVTLRCSSQSGHNTVSWYQQALGQGPQFIFQYYREEENGRGNFPPRFSGLQFPNYSSELNVNALELDDSALYLCASSLGTGDQPQHFGDGTRLSIL.

This chain connects TRBV5-1 to TRBJ2-2, with TRBD2 identical over 10 bases. Losses at the gene ends were 6 bases for V and 1 base for J; bases not matched to a gene: 3. The CDR3 spans 15 residues. The germline V gene encodes CDR1 SGHRS and CDR2 YFSETQ. CDR3 sequence: CASTSSGGNTGELFF. The CDR3 DNA reads as TGCGCCAGCACTTCTAGCGGGGGGAACACCGGGGAGCTGTTTTTT.

This clone was detected only a few times. The sample contains more than one DNA sequence encoding this CDR3. V is TRBV5-4 and J is TRBJ1-6; no clear D. Germline values: CDR1 SGHNT, CDR2 YYREEE (reference sequence). The CDR3 has 15 residues. Trimming took 2 bases from V and 0 from J, leaving 6 bases between them. In DNA, the CDR3 is TGTGCCAGCAGCTTCGGGAGCTCCTATAATTCACCCCTCCACTTT. Its protein is CASSFGSSYNSPLHF.

The V call is TRBV28, the J call TRBJ1-5, with 9 bases lining up with TRBD1. J gave up 0 bases and V 5 bases, and 5 bases lay outside the gene matches. This CDR3 contains 16 residues. CDR1 and CDR2 (germline): MDHEN, SYDVKM. Written as DNA, the CDR3 is TGTGCCAGCAGTCCAGACAGGGGGATTAGCAATCAGCCCCAGCATTTT. Protein sequence: CASSPDRGISNQPQHF.

The chain has TRBV6-5 and TRBJ2-2; 7 bases match TRBD1. The CDR3 sequence is 16 residues long. Per the germline V gene, CDR1 is MNHEY and CDR2 is SVGAGI. V lost 2 bases, J lost 1 base, and 4 bases stayed unmatched. The CDR3 spells CASSYGQGVNTGELFF. CDR3 nucleotides: TGTGCCAGCAGTTACGGGCAGGGGGTGAACACCGGGGAGCTGTTTTTT.

The V and J genes are TRBV3-1 (or the pseudogene TRBV3-2) and TRBJ1-3; D might be TRBD1 (6 bases). The CDR3 spans 16 residues. V gave up 8 bases and J gave up 0 bases, with 17 bases separating them. The V gene's germline CDR1 is LGHDT and CDR2 YNNKEL (reference sequence). The CDR3 loop reads CASSAGRGGSGNTIYF. CDR3 coding DNA: TGTGCCAGCTCCGCGGGCAGGGGTGGCTCTGGAAACACCATATATTTT.

V is TRBV6-6 and J is TRBJ1-5, with 10 nucleotides matching TRBD1. Germline V gives CDR1 MNHNY, CDR2 SVGAGI (reference sequence). Trimming took 5 bases from V and 2 from J; bases not matched to a gene: 3. This CDR3 is 15 amino acids long. The CDR3 DNA follows: TGTGCCAGCAGTCCCGGGACAGGGGGCAATCAGCCCCAGCATTTT. Protein sequence: CASSPGTGGNQPQHF.

The gene calls are TRBV13 and TRBJ2-5; the D is unclear. Germline V gene sequence: CDR1 PRHDT, CDR2 FYEKMQ (reference sequence). The CDR3 sequence is 14 residues long. V lost 0 bases, J lost 5 bases, and 10 bases lay in between. The CDR3 reads CASSLGRRFETQYF. The DNA of the CDR3 is TGTGCCAGCAGCTTAGGACGCCGGTTTGAGACCCAGTACTTC.

This chain joins TRBV5-4 and TRBJ2-3; D may be TRBD2 (6 bases). V was pared by 7 bases and J by 1 base, with 13 bases between. Germline V CDR1 and CDR2: SGHNT, YYREEE (reference sequence). This CDR3 region has 14 residues. CDR3 residues: CASLRDSRTDTQYF. The CDR3 nucleotides are TGTGCCAGCCTTCGGGACTCCCGCACAGATACGCAGTATTTT.

The CDR3 sequence is CAISSTTSGAGELFF. CDR3 in DNA: TGTGCCATCAGTTCCACGACTAGCGGGGCCGGGGAGCTGTTTTTT. This sequence joins TRBV10-3 and TRBJ2-2; 11 nucleotides align to TRBD2. The CDR3 spans 15 residues. Germline V gene sequence: CDR1 ENHRY, CDR2 SYGVKD. The junction had 5 bases not matched to a gene; V was cut back by 5 bases and J by 6 bases.

This rearrangement joins TRBV19 to TRBJ2-3, with 12 bases fitting TRBD1. The CDR3 is 16 amino acids. The J segment lost 4 bases and the V segment lost 5 bases, leaving 7 bases of the junction unmatched. The germline CDR1 and CDR2 sequences are LNHDA and SQIVND (reference sequence). The CDR3 region has the DNA TGTGCCAGTAGTCACCGGGACAGGGGGCGCGCAGATACGCAGTATTTT. Encoded protein: CASSHRDRGRADTQYF.

The genes are TRBV5-1 and TRBJ2-7; D remains ambiguous. Per germline, CDR1 SGHRS and CDR2 YFSETQ. The ends were cut back, 5 bases at V and 2 bases at J, with 11 bases in the middle. The CDR3 totals 13 residues. The CDR3 nucleotides are TGCGCCAGCAGTTCAGACATTGCCTACGAGCAGTACTTC. Amino acid sequence: CASSSDIAYEQYF.

This chain connects TRBV3-1 (or the pseudogene TRBV3-2) to TRBJ1-2, with 8 bases identical to TRBD1. CDR3 length: 15 residues. The germline gives CDR1 LGHDT, CDR2 YNNKEL (reference sequence). The V gene end was trimmed by 1 base and the J gene end by 4 bases; junction bases not matched to a gene: 5. The CDR3 protein is CASSQVAGGLYGYTF. Written as DNA, the CDR3 is TGTGCCAGCAGCCAAGTGGCAGGGGGCCTCTATGGCTACACCTTC.

This chain joins TRBV3-1 (or the pseudogene TRBV3-2) and TRBJ2-5; 13 positions agree with TRBD2. The CDR3 covers 17 residues. Germline-derived CDR1 and CDR2 are LGHDT and YNNKEL (reference sequence). V lost 6 bases, J lost 5 bases, and 12 bases stayed unmatched. CDR3 amino acids: CASRPGLAGLFGETQYF. CDR3 nucleotide sequence: TGTGCCAGCAGACCGGGACTAGCGGGGCTTTTCGGTGAGACCCAGTACTTC.

The CDR3 loop reads CASSLQVTDTQYF. CDR3 DNA sequence: TGCGCCAGCAGCTTACAGGTCACAGATACGCAGTATTTT. The chain recombines TRBV5-1 with TRBJ2-3; D is perhaps TRBD1 (5 bases). The CDR3 totals 13 residues. V was clipped by 2 bases and J by 2 bases, with 6 bases between them. In germline, CDR1 is SGHRS, CDR2 YFSETQ.

The chain uses TRBV5-6 and TRBJ1-2; D is unclear. The germline V gene has CDR1 SGHDT and CDR2 YYEEEE. Trimming shortened V by 0 bases and J by 0 bases, and 15 bases separated the two germline ends. This CDR3 is 17 amino acids long. The CDR3 DNA sequence: TGTGCCAGCAGCTTGGGAATTCGGGTGGCTGCTAACTATGGCTACACCTTC. Amino acids: CASSLGIRVAANYGYTF.

The chain uses TRBV7-2 and TRBJ2-1; 7 nucleotides align to TRBD2. Unmatched junction bases numbered 10, after V lost 5 bases and J lost 0 bases. CDR1 and CDR2 (germline): SGHTA, FQGNSA. This CDR3 has 17 residues. The CDR3 bases are TGTGCCAGCAGCCCCTTTCTCGGGGGGAGCTCCTACAATGAGCAGTTCTTC. Translated, it gives CASSPFLGGSSYNEQFF.

This chain links TRBV28 with TRBJ1-4; 9 nucleotides align to TRBD1. The germline V gene encodes CDR1 MDHEN and CDR2 SYDVKM. The CDR3 spans 16 residues. The ends lost 3 bases at V and 6 bases at J; junction bases unmatched: 8. As DNA, the CDR3 is TGTGCCAGCAGTTTCCCCGGGACAGGGAGGGATGAAAAACTGTTTTTT. This gives the protein CASSFPGTGRDEKLFF.